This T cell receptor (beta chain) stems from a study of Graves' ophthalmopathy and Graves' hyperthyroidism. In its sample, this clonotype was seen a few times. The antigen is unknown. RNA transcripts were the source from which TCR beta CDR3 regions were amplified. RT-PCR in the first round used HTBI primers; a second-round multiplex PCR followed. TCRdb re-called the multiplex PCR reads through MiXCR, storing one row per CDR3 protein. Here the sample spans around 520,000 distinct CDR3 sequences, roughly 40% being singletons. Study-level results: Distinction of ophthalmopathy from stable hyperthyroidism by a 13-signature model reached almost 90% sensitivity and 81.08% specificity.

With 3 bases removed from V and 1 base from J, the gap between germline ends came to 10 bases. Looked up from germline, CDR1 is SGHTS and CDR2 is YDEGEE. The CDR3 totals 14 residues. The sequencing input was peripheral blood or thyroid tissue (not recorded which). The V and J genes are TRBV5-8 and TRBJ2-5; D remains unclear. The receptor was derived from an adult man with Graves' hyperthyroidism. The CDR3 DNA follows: TGTGCCAGCAGCTCCGCGGACCCCCAAGAGACCCAGTACTTC. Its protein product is CASSSADPQETQYF.